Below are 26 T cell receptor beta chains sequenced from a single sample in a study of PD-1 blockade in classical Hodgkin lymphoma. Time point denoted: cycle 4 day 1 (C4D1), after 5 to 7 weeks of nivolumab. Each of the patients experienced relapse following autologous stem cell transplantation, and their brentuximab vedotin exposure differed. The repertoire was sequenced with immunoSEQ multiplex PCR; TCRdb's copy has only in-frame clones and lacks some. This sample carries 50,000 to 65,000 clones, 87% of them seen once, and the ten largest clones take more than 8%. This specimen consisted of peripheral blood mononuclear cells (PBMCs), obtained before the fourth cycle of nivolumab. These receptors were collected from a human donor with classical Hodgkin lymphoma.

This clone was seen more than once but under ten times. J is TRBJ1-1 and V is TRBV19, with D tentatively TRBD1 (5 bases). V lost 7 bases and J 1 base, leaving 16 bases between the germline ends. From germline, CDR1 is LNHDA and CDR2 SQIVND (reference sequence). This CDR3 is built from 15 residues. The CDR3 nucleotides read TGTGCCAGTACCGCGGGACGACTGGGGAACACTGAAGCTTTCTTT. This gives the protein CASTAGRLGNTEAFF.

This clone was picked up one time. The CDR3 coding sequence is TGCGCCAGCAGCCCGGAATCCCAGGGGAATTCACCCCTCCACTTT. This sequence encodes CASSPESQGNSPLHF. The chain joins TRBV5-1 to TRBJ1-6, with D maybe TRBD1 (6 bases). This CDR3 is built from 15 residues. Trimming took off 4 bases at V and 7 bases at J, with 15 bases between the two ends. Germline-derived CDR1 and CDR2 are SGHRS and YFSETQ.

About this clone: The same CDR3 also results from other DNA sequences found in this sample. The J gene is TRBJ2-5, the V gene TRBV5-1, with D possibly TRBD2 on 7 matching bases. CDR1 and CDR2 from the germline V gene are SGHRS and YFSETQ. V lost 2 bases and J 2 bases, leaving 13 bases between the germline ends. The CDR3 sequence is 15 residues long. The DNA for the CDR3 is TGCGCCAGCAGCTTTGGCAGGGGAGGGCAAGAGACCCAGTACTTC. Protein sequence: CASSFGRGGQETQYF. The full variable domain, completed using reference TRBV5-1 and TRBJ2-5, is KAGVTQTPRYLIKTRGQQVTLSCSPISGHRSVSWYQQTPGQGLQFLFEYFSETQRNKGNFPGRFSGRQFSNSRSEMNVSTLELGDSALYLCASSFGRGGQETQYFGPGTRLLVL.

For the CDR3, the DNA is TGTGCCAGCAGTTTCCGCGGGACAGGTAATAAAGCTTTCTTT. Translated: CASSFRGTGNKAFF. The genes are TRBV28 and TRBJ1-1; 8 bases agree with TRBD1. Germline CDR1 reads MDHEN; CDR2 reads SYDVKM. Germline trimming cut 3 bases from V and 9 bases from J; bases unmatched to any gene: 9. CDR3 size: 14 residues.

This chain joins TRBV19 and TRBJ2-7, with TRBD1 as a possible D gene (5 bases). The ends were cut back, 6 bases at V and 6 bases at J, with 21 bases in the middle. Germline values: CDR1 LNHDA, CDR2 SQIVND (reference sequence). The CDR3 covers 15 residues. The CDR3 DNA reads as TGTGCCAGTAGGGTAGGATCAGGGTCTCCGGCCGAGCAGTACTTC. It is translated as CASRVGSGSPAEQYF.

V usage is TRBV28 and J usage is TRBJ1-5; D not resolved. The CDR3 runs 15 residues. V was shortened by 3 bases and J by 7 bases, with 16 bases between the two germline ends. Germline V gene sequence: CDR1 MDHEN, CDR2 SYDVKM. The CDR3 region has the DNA TGTGCCAGCAGTTTGCCCCAGGATCGGATACAGCCCCAGCATTTT. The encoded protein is CASSLPQDRIQPQHF. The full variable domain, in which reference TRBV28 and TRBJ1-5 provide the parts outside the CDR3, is DVKVTQSSRYLVKRTGEKVFLECVQDMDHENMFWYRQDPGLGLRLIYFSYDVKMKEKGDIPEGYSVSREKKERFSLILESASTNQTSMYLCASSLPQDRIQPQHFGDGTRLSIL.

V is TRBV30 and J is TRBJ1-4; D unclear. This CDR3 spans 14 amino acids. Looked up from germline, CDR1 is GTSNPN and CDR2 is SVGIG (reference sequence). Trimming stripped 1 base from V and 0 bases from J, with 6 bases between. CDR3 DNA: TGTGCCTGGAGTGGAGTTGCAACTAATGAAAAACTGTTTTTT. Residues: CAWSGVATNEKLFF.

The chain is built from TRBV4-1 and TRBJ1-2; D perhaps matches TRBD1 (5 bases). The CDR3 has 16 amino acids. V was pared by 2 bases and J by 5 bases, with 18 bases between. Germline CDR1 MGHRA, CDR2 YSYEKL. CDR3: CASSQSSGYRGYGYTF. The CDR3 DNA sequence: TGCGCCAGCAGCCAAAGCTCAGGGTACCGGGGATATGGCTACACCTTC.

CDR3 sequence reads: CASSLDEDTGELFF. CDR3 DNA: TGTGCCAGCAGCCTGGACGAGGACACCGGGGAGCTGTTTTTT. The J gene is TRBJ2-2, the V gene TRBV6-6; no reliable D call. The length of the CDR3 is 14 residues. Between the trimmed V and J ends, which lost 6 bases and 3 bases, there was a span of 11 bases. Germline V gene lookup returns CDR1 MNHNY and CDR2 SVGAGI (reference sequence).

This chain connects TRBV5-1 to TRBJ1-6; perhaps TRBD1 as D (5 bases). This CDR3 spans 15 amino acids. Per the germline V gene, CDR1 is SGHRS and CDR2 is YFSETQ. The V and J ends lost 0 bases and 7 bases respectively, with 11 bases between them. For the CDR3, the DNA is TGCGCCAGCAGCTTGGTGGGGGGGGGAAATTCACCCCTCCACTTT. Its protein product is CASSLVGGGNSPLHF.

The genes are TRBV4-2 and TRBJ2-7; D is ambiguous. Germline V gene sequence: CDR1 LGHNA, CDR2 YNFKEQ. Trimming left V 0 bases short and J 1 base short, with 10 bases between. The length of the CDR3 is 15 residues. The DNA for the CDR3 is TGTGCCAGCAGCCAAGAGGCCCAACTATCCTACGAGCAGTACTTC. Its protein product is CASSQEAQLSYEQYF.

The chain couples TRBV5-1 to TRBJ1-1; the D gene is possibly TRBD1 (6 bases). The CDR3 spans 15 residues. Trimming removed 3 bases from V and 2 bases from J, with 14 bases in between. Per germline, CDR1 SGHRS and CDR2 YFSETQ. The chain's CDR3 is CASSYTRQDNTEAFF. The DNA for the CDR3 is TGCGCCAGCAGCTACACTCGACAGGACAACACTGAAGCTTTCTTT.

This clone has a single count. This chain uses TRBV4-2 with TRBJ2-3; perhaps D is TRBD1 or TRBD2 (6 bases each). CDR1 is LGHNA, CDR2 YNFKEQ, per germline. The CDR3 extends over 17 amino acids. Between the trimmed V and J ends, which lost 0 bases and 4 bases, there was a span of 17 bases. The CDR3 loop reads CASSQDPDPGGPDTQYF. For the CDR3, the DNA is TGTGCCAGCAGCCAAGATCCCGACCCCGGGGGCCCAGATACGCAGTATTTT.

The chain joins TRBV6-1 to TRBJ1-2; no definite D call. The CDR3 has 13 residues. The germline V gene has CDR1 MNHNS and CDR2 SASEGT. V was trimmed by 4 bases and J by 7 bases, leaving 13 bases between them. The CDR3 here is CASSALVSSGYTF. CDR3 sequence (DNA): TGTGCCAGCAGTGCCCTCGTATCCTCTGGCTACACCTTC.

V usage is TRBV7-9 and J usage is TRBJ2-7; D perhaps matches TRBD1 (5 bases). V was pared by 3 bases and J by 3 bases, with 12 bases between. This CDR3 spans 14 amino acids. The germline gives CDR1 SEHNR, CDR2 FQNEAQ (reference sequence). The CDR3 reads CASSLRQQSYEQYF. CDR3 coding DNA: TGTGCCAGCAGCTTGAGACAGCAAAGCTACGAGCAGTACTTC.

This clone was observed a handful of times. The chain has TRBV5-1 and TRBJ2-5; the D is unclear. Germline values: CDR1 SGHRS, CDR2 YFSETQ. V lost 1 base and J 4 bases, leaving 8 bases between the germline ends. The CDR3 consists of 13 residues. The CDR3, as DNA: TGCGCCAGCAGCTTGACTGGGCCAGAGACCCAGTACTTC. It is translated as CASSLTGPETQYF.

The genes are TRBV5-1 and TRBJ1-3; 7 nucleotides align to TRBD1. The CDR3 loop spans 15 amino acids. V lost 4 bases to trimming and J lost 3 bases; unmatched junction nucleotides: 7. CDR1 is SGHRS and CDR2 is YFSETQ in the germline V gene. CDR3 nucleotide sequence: TGCGCCAGCAGCCGAGGGACAGCTGGTGGAAACACCATATATTTT. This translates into CASSRGTAGGNTIYF. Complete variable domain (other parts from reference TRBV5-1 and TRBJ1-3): KAGVTQTPRYLIKTRGQQVTLSCSPISGHRSVSWYQQTPGQGLQFLFEYFSETQRNKGNFPGRFSGRQFSNSRSEMNVSTLELGDSALYLCASSRGTAGGNTIYFGEGSWLTVV.

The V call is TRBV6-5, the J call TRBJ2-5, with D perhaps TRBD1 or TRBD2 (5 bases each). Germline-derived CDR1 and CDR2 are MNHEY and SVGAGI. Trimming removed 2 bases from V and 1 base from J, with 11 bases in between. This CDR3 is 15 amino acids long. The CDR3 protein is CASSYTGRFQETQYF. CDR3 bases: TGTGCCAGCAGTTACACGGGACGGTTCCAAGAGACCCAGTACTTC.

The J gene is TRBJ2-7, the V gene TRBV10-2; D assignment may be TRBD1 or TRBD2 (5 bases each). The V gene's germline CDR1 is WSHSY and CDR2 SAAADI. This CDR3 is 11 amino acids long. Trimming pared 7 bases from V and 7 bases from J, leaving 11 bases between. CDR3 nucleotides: TGCGCCAGCACCGGTGGGGGTGAGCAGTACTTC. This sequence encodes CASTGGGEQYF.

In DNA form, the CDR3 reads TGCGCCAGCAGCGGGGGGCCTGGTACAGATACGCAGTATTTT. Its protein is CASSGGPGTDTQYF. The chain carries TRBV5-1 and TRBJ2-3; tentatively, D is TRBD1 or TRBD2 (6 bases each). Germline CDR1 and CDR2: SGHRS and YFSETQ. This CDR3 spans 14 amino acids. Trimming removed 4 bases at V and 3 bases at J, with 12 bases between.

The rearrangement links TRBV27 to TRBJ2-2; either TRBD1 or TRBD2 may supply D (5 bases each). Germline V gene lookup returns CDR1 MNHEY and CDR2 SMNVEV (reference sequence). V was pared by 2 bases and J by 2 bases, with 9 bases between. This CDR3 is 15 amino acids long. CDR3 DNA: TGTGCCAGCAGTTTAAGGGACGGCAACACCGGGGAGCTGTTTTTT. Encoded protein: CASSLRDGNTGELFF.

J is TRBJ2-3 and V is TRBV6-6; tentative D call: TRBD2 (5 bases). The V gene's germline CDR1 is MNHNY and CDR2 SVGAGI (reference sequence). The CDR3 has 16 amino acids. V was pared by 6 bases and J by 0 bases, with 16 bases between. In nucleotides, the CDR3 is TGTGCCAGCAGCCCTATAGGACTTCGGAGCACAGATACGCAGTATTTT. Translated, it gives CASSPIGLRSTDTQYF.

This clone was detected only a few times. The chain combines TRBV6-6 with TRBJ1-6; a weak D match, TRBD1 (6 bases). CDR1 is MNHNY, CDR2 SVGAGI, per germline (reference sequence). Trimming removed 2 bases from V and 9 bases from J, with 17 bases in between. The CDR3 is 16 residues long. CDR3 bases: TGTGCCAGCAGTTACGATAACAGGGTCGGAGGTTCACCCCTCCACTTT. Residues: CASSYDNRVGGSPLHF.

The CDR3 nucleotides are TGCGCCAGCAGTCTGGGACACCTCCACGAAAAACTGTTTTTT. Its protein is CASSLGHLHEKLFF. The chain has TRBV5-1 and TRBJ1-4; a weak D match, TRBD1 (6 bases). The germline V gene has CDR1 SGHRS and CDR2 YFSETQ. With 5 bases removed from V and 8 bases from J, the gap between germline ends came to 16 bases. The CDR3 sequence is 14 residues long. Filled out from reference TRBV5-1 and TRBJ1-4, the complete variable domain reads KAGVTQTPRYLIKTRGQQVTLSCSPISGHRSVSWYQQTPGQGLQFLFEYFSETQRNKGNFPGRFSGRQFSNSRSEMNVSTLELGDSALYLCASSLGHLHEKLFFGSGTQLSVL.

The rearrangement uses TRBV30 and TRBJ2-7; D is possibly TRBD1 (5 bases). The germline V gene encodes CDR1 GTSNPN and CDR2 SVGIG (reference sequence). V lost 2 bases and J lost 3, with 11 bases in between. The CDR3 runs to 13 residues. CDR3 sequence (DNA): TGTGCCTGGAGTTTGGATCAGGGCTACGAGCAGTACTTC. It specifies CAWSLDQGYEQYF.

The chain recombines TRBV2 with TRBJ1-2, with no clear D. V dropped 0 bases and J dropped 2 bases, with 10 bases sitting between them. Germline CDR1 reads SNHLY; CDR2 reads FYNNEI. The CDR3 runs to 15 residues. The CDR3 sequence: CASSEAPSLNYGYTF. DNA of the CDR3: TGTGCCAGCAGTGAAGCCCCGTCCCTCAACTATGGCTACACCTTC.